Below are 30 T cell receptor beta chains sequenced from a single sample in a study of cytomegalovirus exposure and HLA in healthy donors. It was with 60 Vbeta and 13 Jbeta primers that the PCR ran. Sequencing used immunoSEQ multiplex PCR; TCRdb keeps in-frame clones, though not all of them. The data contain 130,000 to 150,000 clones, approximately 71% of them singletons. Specimen: PBMCs. These receptors all come from a woman between 45 and 65 years old in good health and CMV-seronegative.

This clone showed up just once. The V call is TRBV9, the J call TRBJ1-2; D not resolved. The CDR3 has 14 residues. V was shortened by 0 bases and J by 4 bases, with 10 bases between the two germline ends. Germline V gene data show CDR1 as SGDLS and CDR2 as YYNGEE. CDR3 DNA sequence: TGTGCCAGCAGCGTAGCTGAGGTCTCCTATGGCTACACCTTC. Protein: CASSVAEVSYGYTF.

CDR3 sequence reads: CSVITSSSYNEQFF. The CDR3 nucleotides read TGCAGCGTGATCACTAGCTCCTCCTACAATGAGCAGTTCTTC. The chain has TRBV29-1 and TRBJ2-1, with a possible D match to TRBD2 (6 bases). Trimming cost V 6 bases and J 0 bases, with 12 bases left between them. CDR1 and CDR2 from the germline V gene are SQVTM and ANQGSEA. This CDR3 contains 14 residues.

The chain is built from TRBV5-1 and TRBJ2-1; the match to TRBD1 covers 7 bases. V trimming: 4 bases; J trimming: 9 bases; junction bases outside the gene matches: 13. Germline CDR1 is SGHRS and CDR2 is YFSETQ. This CDR3 is built from 15 residues. The DNA of the CDR3 is TGCGCCAGCAGCCAAAGACAGGGAACCTTTGGTGAGCAGTTCTTC. Residues: CASSQRQGTFGEQFF.

This chain connects TRBV5-1 to TRBJ1-1; the match to TRBD1 covers 7 bases. The CDR3 is 15 residues long. The V and J ends lost 3 bases and 1 base, in that order; junction bases with no gene match: 6. Per germline, CDR1 SGHRS and CDR2 YFSETQ. The CDR3, as DNA: TGCGCCAGCAGCTCGCAAGGGGGCGGGAACACTGAAGCTTTCTTT. Protein sequence: CASSSQGGGNTEAFF.

This chain connects TRBV7-9 to TRBJ2-3; D is uncertain. Germline V gives CDR1 SEHNR, CDR2 FQNEAQ (reference sequence). The V gene lost 1 base and the J gene lost 2 bases, with 4 bases spanning the gap. This CDR3 has 13 amino acids. The CDR3 coding sequence is TGTGCCAGCAGCTTAGACACCACAGATACGCAGTATTTT. It specifies CASSLDTTDTQYF.

Only one count was recorded for this clone. The chain carries TRBV11-2 and TRBJ2-5; TRBD2 aligns across 10 bases. The CDR3 length is 15 residues. V dropped 2 bases and J dropped 5; count of bases not matched to a gene: 5. Germline V CDR1 and CDR2: SGHAT, FQNNGV. This CDR3 reads CASSLIAGGMETQYF. The CDR3, as DNA: TGTGCCAGCAGCTTAATAGCGGGGGGTATGGAGACCCAGTACTTC. Filled out from reference TRBV11-2 and TRBJ2-5, the complete variable domain reads EAGVAQSPRYKIIEKRQSVAFWCNPISGHATLYWYQQILGQGPKLLIQFQNNGVVDDSQLPKDRFSAERLKGVDSTLKIQPAKLEDSAVYLCASSLIAGGMETQYFGPGTRLLVL.

This clone is a singleton in its sample. The chain uses TRBV2 and TRBJ2-1; 9 bases match TRBD2. Germline CDR1 and CDR2: SNHLY and FYNNEI. V was pared by 8 bases and J by 9 bases, with 5 bases of the junction left unmatched. The CDR3 is 12 residues long. The CDR3 sequence is CASAGGHSEQFF. CDR3 DNA sequence: TGTGCCAGCGCGGGGGGGCATAGTGAGCAGTTCTTC.

V is TRBV9 and J is TRBJ2-3, with a possible D match to TRBD2 (7 bases). The CDR3 contains 18 residues. The V end lost 3 bases, the J end lost 6 bases, and 26 bases lay between the germline ends. The germline V gene has CDR1 SGDLS and CDR2 YYNGEE. The CDR3 DNA sequence: TGTGCCAGCAGCGCGTCCAGTGGGGGGGGGCCCCACGGGGATACGCAGTATTTT. Residues: CASSASSGGGPHGDTQYF.

V gene TRBV11-2 combines with J gene TRBJ2-7; possibly TRBD1 for D (6 bases). Germline V gene sequence: CDR1 SGHAT, CDR2 FQNNGV. V lost 5 bases, J lost 5 bases, and 13 bases lay in between. CDR3 size: 13 residues. CDR3 protein: CASSLGHRDEQYF. The CDR3 nucleotides are TGTGCCAGCAGCCTCGGACACAGGGACGAGCAGTACTTC.

J is TRBJ2-7 and V is TRBV5-4; weak D call: TRBD2 (5 bases). V was shortened by 4 bases and J by 3 bases, with 14 bases between the two germline ends. The germline V gene has CDR1 SGHNT and CDR2 YYREEE (reference sequence). CDR3 length: 14 residues. Here the CDR3 reads CASSLSSRNYEQYF. CDR3 bases: TGTGCCAGCAGCCTCTCTAGCCGCAACTACGAGCAGTACTTC.

The rearrangement links TRBV19 to TRBJ2-5; 12 nucleotides match TRBD2. Germline V CDR1 and CDR2: LNHDA, SQIVND (reference sequence). J was trimmed by 3 bases and V by 1 base; bases with no gene match: 15. This CDR3 is built from 20 residues. Here the CDR3 DNA reads TGTGCCAGTAGTATAGGTCAGGGCCTACTAGCGGGGGGAATGAAAGAGACCCAGTACTTC. Amino acids: CASSIGQGLLAGGMKETQYF.

This chain joins TRBV2 and TRBJ2-1; 10 positions match TRBD1. The CDR3 is made up of 15 amino acids. V lost 6 bases and J lost 0; bases outside the gene matches: 2. Germline V gene data show CDR1 as SNHLY and CDR2 as FYNNEI. CDR3 sequence reads: CASSGQGGSYNEQFF. In DNA, the CDR3 is TGTGCCAGCAGCGGACAGGGGGGCTCCTACAATGAGCAGTTCTTC.

The CDR3, as DNA: TGTGCCAGCAGCCTGGGACGGGGGTCGCCCCAGCATTTT. Its translation is CASSLGRGSPQHF. The V and J genes are TRBV7-6 and TRBJ1-5; D may be TRBD1 (5 bases). Germline V gene data show CDR1 as SGHVS and CDR2 as FNYEAQ. The CDR3 loop spans 13 amino acids. V lost 5 bases and J lost 9, with 14 bases in between. The full variable domain, in which reference TRBV7-6 and TRBJ1-5 provide the parts outside the CDR3, is GAGVSQSPRYKVTKRGQDVALRCDPISGHVSLYWYRQALGQGPEFLTYFNYEAQQDKSGLPNDRFSAERPEGSISTLTIQRTEQRDSAMYRCASSLGRGSPQHFGDGTRLSIL.

The table lists this clone with a few counts. The chain has TRBV2 and TRBJ2-7; a weak D match, TRBD1 (5 bases). CDR3 size: 15 residues. Germline-derived CDR1 and CDR2 are SNHLY and FYNNEI. Between the trimmed V and J ends, which lost 2 bases and 1 base, there was a span of 12 bases. This chain's CDR3 is CASSESSGISYEQYF. Here the CDR3 DNA reads TGTGCCAGCAGTGAATCGTCAGGGATTTCCTACGAGCAGTACTTC.

The V call is TRBV5-1, the J call TRBJ2-3; D is possibly TRBD1 (6 bases). Looked up from germline, CDR1 is SGHRS and CDR2 is YFSETQ. V was pared by 2 bases and J by 0 bases, with 13 bases between. The CDR3 has 16 amino acids. CDR3 protein: CASSFTGTLSTDTQYF. The CDR3 DNA is TGCGCCAGCAGCTTTACCGGGACACTTAGCACAGATACGCAGTATTTT.

The gene calls are TRBV6-5 and TRBJ2-3; D possibly corresponds to TRBD2 (6 bases). Germline CDR1 and CDR2: MNHEY and SVGAGI. The V gene lost 6 bases and the J gene lost 0 bases, with 10 bases spanning the gap. This CDR3 is built from 14 residues. The CDR3: CASRAGPSTDTQYF. The CDR3 DNA sequence: TGTGCCAGCAGAGCGGGTCCTAGCACAGATACGCAGTATTTT.

The chain has TRBV13 and TRBJ2-7; D is perhaps TRBD1 (6 bases). CDR3 size: 12 residues. The V end lost 1 base, the J end lost 6 bases, and 7 bases lay between the germline ends. Germline V lookup: CDR1 PRHDT, CDR2 FYEKMQ (reference sequence). CDR3 region: CASSLARGEQYF. Written as DNA, the CDR3 is TGTGCCAGCAGCTTAGCCAGGGGCGAGCAGTACTTC.

This clone was recorded a few times. The J gene is TRBJ2-3, the V gene TRBV20-1, with D perhaps matching TRBD2 (6 bases). The V gene's germline CDR1 is DFQATT and CDR2 SNEGSKA (reference sequence). The CDR3 consists of 10 residues. V lost 3 bases and J 9 bases, leaving 7 bases between the germline ends. The DNA for the CDR3 is TGCAGTGCTAGTGGGGGGACGCAGTATTTT. Translated: CSASGGTQYF.

V and J are TRBV5-1 and TRBJ2-7, with a weak D call TRBD1 (5 bases). The CDR3 has 16 amino acids. Germline assignment: CDR1 SGHRS and CDR2 YFSETQ. The V end lost 3 bases, the J end lost 3 bases, and 19 bases lay between the germline ends. The CDR3 protein is CASSSGLTAFGYEQYF. The CDR3, as DNA: TGCGCCAGCAGCTCGGGCTTGACAGCATTCGGCTACGAGCAGTACTTC.

There are a few counts of this clone. This chain uses TRBV19 with TRBJ1-3, with D uncertain. The CDR3 totals 14 residues. V dropped 5 bases and J dropped 2 bases, with 10 bases sitting between them. The germline CDR1 and CDR2 sequences are LNHDA and SQIVND (reference sequence). CDR3 in amino acids: CASSASGTGNTIYF. The DNA of the CDR3 is TGTGCCAGTAGTGCCTCGGGGACTGGAAACACCATATATTTT.

V and J are TRBV28 and TRBJ1-2; D unclear. From germline, CDR1 is MDHEN and CDR2 SYDVKM. The CDR3 consists of 16 residues. Trimming pared 3 bases from V and 0 bases from J, leaving 14 bases between. The CDR3 here is CASSFGSQRANYGYTF. DNA of the CDR3: TGTGCCAGCAGTTTTGGGAGTCAAAGGGCTAACTATGGCTACACCTTC.

This chain uses TRBV19 with TRBJ1-5, with 11 bases identical to TRBD1. The germline gives CDR1 LNHDA, CDR2 SQIVND (reference sequence). V shed 8 bases, J shed 2 bases, and the junction held 5 bases outside the gene matches. The length of the CDR3 is 15 residues. The CDR3: CASWDRGNGNQPQHF. CDR3 nucleotides: TGTGCCAGTTGGGACAGGGGGAATGGCAATCAGCCCCAGCATTTT.

CDR3 protein: CASSTDRAGNTIYF. The CDR3 DNA sequence: TGTGCCAGCAGTACGGACAGGGCTGGAAACACCATATATTTT. This rearrangement joins TRBV6-6 to TRBJ1-3, with TRBD1 matching over 8 bases. The CDR3 runs 14 residues. The trim removed 5 bases at V and 2 bases at J, leaving 2 bases unmatched. Germline-derived CDR1 and CDR2 are MNHNY and SVGAGI (reference sequence).

This chain connects TRBV5-5 to TRBJ2-5, with TRBD1 identical over 10 bases. Germline V CDR1 and CDR2: SGHKS, YYEKEE (reference sequence). CDR3 length: 15 residues. Trimming took 3 bases from V and 2 from J; bases not matched to a gene: 4. The CDR3 reads CASSSRDRGQETQYF. The CDR3 region has the DNA TGTGCCAGCAGCTCCCGGGACAGGGGACAAGAGACCCAGTACTTC.

The DNA for the CDR3 is TGTGCCAGCAGCAACGAGCCGGGGACGGGGAGGAGTGAGCAGTTCTTC. Translation gives CASSNEPGTGRSEQFF. The genes are TRBV21-1 and TRBJ2-1; the listed D gene, TRBD2, was not tested against the DNA. TRBV21-1 is deemed a pseudogene. The CDR3 is 16 residues long.

This clone was detected once. The rearrangement joins TRBV7-8 to TRBJ2-7; 11 bases agree with TRBD2. After removal of 5 bases from V and 5 bases from J, the junction contained 5 bases not matched to a gene. The V gene's germline CDR1 is SGHVS and CDR2 FQNEAQ. The CDR3 runs to 14 residues. The CDR3 reads CASSVRLAGHEQYF. The CDR3, as DNA: TGTGCCAGCAGCGTCCGACTAGCGGGGCACGAGCAGTACTTC.

In its sample, this clone was seen a few times. The chain carries TRBV6-5 and TRBJ1-4, with D tentatively TRBD1 (5 bases). V lost 0 bases, J lost 7 bases, and 9 bases lay in between. CDR1 is MNHEY and CDR2 is SVGAGI in the germline V gene. The CDR3 covers 14 residues. The CDR3 DNA follows: TGTGCCAGCAGTTACTCTGGGGGAGGTGAAAAACTGTTTTTT. Translation: CASSYSGGGEKLFF.

This clone occurred a few times. The chain couples TRBV15 to TRBJ2-7; 9 bases line up with TRBD1. From germline, CDR1 is LNHNV and CDR2 YYDKDF (reference sequence). The junction had 3 bases not matched to a gene; V was cut back by 1 base and J by 5 bases. The CDR3 is made up of 14 amino acids. The CDR3 sequence: CATSRGQGVDEQYF. For the CDR3, the DNA is TGTGCCACCAGCAGAGGACAGGGGGTTGACGAGCAGTACTTC. The full variable domain, its missing parts supplied by reference TRBV15 and TRBJ2-7, is DAMVIQNPRYQVTQFGKPVTLSCSQTLNHNVMYWYQQKSSQAPKLLFHYYDKDFNNEADTPDNFQSRRPNTSFCFLDIRSPGLGDTAMYLCATSRGQGVDEQYFGPGTRLTVT.

This chain connects TRBV5-1 to TRBJ2-2, with 15 bases lining up with TRBD2. Germline V CDR1 and CDR2: SGHRS, YFSETQ. This CDR3 comprises 19 residues. The ends lost 2 bases at V and 3 bases at J; junction bases unmatched: 8. CDR3 protein: CASSFAGTSGGTYTGELFF. DNA for the CDR3: TGCGCCAGCAGCTTCGCCGGGACTAGCGGGGGGACGTACACCGGGGAGCTGTTTTTT.

The gene calls are TRBV11-2 and TRBJ2-2, with D perhaps matching TRBD2 (5 bases). Between the trimmed V and J ends, which lost 3 bases and 0 bases, there was a span of 11 bases. This CDR3 is 16 amino acids long. The germline CDR1 and CDR2 sequences are SGHAT and FQNNGV. CDR3: CASSLSRRSNTGELFF. The CDR3 region has the DNA TGTGCCAGCAGCTTGTCCAGGAGGTCGAACACCGGGGAGCTGTTTTTT.